The 11 T cell receptor beta chains in this list originate from one sample, sequenced in a study of shared clonotypes between healthy human individuals. Assay used: immunoSEQ multiplex PCR; TCRdb lists only in-frame clones, some missing. The sample consists of roughly 720,000 clones, 90% of them appearing once. Sequenced material: memory CD8+ T cells from PBMCs. Subset reported: CD45RO+ cells pooled with CCR7-negative TemRA cells. The receptors come from a man aged 18-30 years in good health. Some clones in this sample may be carry-over from other donors' samples.

The rearrangement uses TRBV14 and TRBJ2-5, with 11 bases matching TRBD2. Losses at the gene ends were 0 bases for V and 1 base for J; bases not matched to a gene: 4. In germline, CDR1 is SGHDN, CDR2 FVKESK. This CDR3 spans 17 amino acids. CDR3 coding DNA: TGTGCCAGCAGCCAAGATCGACTAGCGGGGCTCCAAGAGACCCAGTACTTC. It codes for CASSQDRLAGLQETQYF.

The chain carries TRBV7-8 and TRBJ2-3, with TRBD2 matching over 10 bases. V was clipped by 2 bases and J by 4 bases; unmatched bases: 6. The CDR3 consists of 16 residues. CDR1 is SGHVS and CDR2 is FQNEAQ in the germline V gene. The chain's CDR3 is CASSLRLAGVSDTQYF. The CDR3 DNA is TGTGCCAGCAGCTTACGGCTAGCGGGAGTGTCAGATACGCAGTATTTT.

This clone came up a few times. The chain recombines TRBV25-1 with TRBJ2-2; unclear D gene. V was pared by 4 bases and J by 6 bases, with 15 bases between. This CDR3 comprises 15 residues. Germline values: CDR1 MGHDK, CDR2 SYGVNS. In nucleotides, the CDR3 is TGTGCCAGCAGTGCGTGGCATGTGGCGGCCGGGGAGCTGTTTTTT. Residues: CASSAWHVAAGELFF. The full variable domain, completed using reference TRBV25-1 and TRBJ2-2, is EADIYQTPRYLVIGTGKKITLECSQTMGHDKMYWYQQDPGMELHLIHYSYGVNSTEKGDLSSESTVSRIRTEHFPLTLESARPSHTSQYLCASSAWHVAAGELFFGEGSRLTVL.

The chain employs TRBV5-1 and TRBJ1-1; 7 nucleotides match TRBD1. Germline assignment: CDR1 SGHRS and CDR2 YFSETQ. The CDR3 runs 12 residues. Trimming removed 5 bases from V and 4 bases from J; junction bases left unmatched: 2. CDR3 protein: CASRAGGTEAFF. Here the CDR3 DNA reads TGCGCCAGCAGGGCAGGGGGCACTGAAGCTTTCTTT.

J is TRBJ2-7 and V is TRBV27, with 8 bases identical to TRBD1. The CDR3 totals 16 residues. V was pared by 2 bases and J by 4 bases, with 10 bases of the junction left unmatched. Germline lookup yields CDR1 MNHEY and CDR2 SMNVEV (reference sequence). The CDR3 DNA is TGTGCCAGCAGTTTAGCGGCGGGGACAGGACTATACGAGCAGTACTTC. This sequence encodes CASSLAAGTGLYEQYF.

V usage is TRBV28 and J usage is TRBJ1-3; D remains ambiguous. The length of the CDR3 is 17 residues. The ends were cut back, 1 base at V and 0 bases at J, with 13 bases in the middle. Germline-derived CDR1 and CDR2 are MDHEN and SYDVKM. The CDR3 nucleotides are TGTGCCAGCAGTTTATATTTTCGGCTCCGCTCTGGAAACACCATATATTTT. Translation: CASSLYFRLRSGNTIYF.

The CDR3 region is CASSIGGDSYEQYF. The CDR3 region has the DNA TGTGCCAGTAGTATAGGAGGGGACTCCTACGAGCAGTACTTC. This chain connects TRBV19 to TRBJ2-7; D is tentatively TRBD1 or TRBD2 (5 bases each). V lost 1 base and J 0 bases, leaving 7 bases between the germline ends. CDR1 is LNHDA and CDR2 is SQIVND in the germline V gene (reference sequence). CDR3 length equals 14 residues.

The J gene is TRBJ2-1, the V gene TRBV4-3; 15 nucleotides agree with TRBD2. This CDR3 has 15 amino acids. Germline loops: CDR1 LGHNA, CDR2 YSLEER. With 3 bases clipped from V and 9 bases from J, the junction kept 3 bases outside the gene matches. The CDR3, as DNA: TGCGCCAGCAGCCATTCGGGACTAGCGGGAGGTGAGCAGTTCTTC. It encodes CASSHSGLAGGEQFF.

J is TRBJ1-1 and V is TRBV6-5; maybe TRBD1 (6 bases). This CDR3 has 13 residues. V dropped 6 bases and J dropped 6 bases, with 14 bases sitting between them. The germline V gene has CDR1 MNHEY and CDR2 SVGAGI. Here the CDR3 reads CASSTSGVSEAFF. The DNA for the CDR3 is TGTGCCAGCAGCACCTCAGGGGTCTCTGAAGCTTTCTTT.

This clone was observed at least ten times. V usage is TRBV7-3 and J usage is TRBJ1-1; 8 nucleotides line up with TRBD1. The junction had 3 bases not matched to a gene; V was cut back by 2 bases and J by 4 bases. Germline V gene data show CDR1 as SGHTA and CDR2 as FQGTGA. The CDR3 runs 14 residues. The CDR3, as DNA: TGTGCCAGCAGCTTATCCGGGACAGGCACTGAAGCTTTCTTT. Its translation: CASSLSGTGTEAFF. The full variable domain, with the rest looked up from reference TRBV7-3 and TRBJ1-1, is GAGVSQTPSNKVTEKGKYVELRCDPISGHTALYWYRQSLGQGPEFLIYFQGTGAADDSGLPNDRFFAVRPEGSVSTLKIQRTERGDSAVYLCASSLSGTGTEAFFGQGTRLTVV.

The chain joins TRBV10-3 to TRBJ1-2; D uncertain. Trimming pared 6 bases from V and 8 bases from J, leaving 13 bases between. Germline values: CDR1 ENHRY, CDR2 SYGVKD. The CDR3 extends over 12 amino acids. CDR3 DNA: TGTGCCATCAGCCCCAGCGGATTCGGCTACACCTTC. It yields the protein CAISPSGFGYTF.